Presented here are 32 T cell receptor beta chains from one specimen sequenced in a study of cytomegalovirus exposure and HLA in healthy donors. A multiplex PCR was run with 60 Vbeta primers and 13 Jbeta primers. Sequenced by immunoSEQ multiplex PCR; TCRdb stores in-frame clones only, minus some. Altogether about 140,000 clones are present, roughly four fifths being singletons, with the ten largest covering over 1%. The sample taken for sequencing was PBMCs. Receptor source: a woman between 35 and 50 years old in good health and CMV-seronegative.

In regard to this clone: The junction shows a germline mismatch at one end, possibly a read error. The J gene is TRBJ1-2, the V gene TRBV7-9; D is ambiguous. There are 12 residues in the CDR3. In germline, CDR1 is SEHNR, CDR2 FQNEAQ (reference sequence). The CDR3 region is CSSSLAVYGYTF. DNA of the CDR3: TGTTCCAGCAGTCTGGCAGTTTATGGCTACACCTTC. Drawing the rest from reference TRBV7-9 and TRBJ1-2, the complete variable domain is DTGVSQNPRHKITKRGQNVTFRCDPISEHNRLYWYRQTLGQGPEFLTYFQNEAQLEKSRLLSDRFSAERPKGSFSTLEIQRTEQGDSAMYLCSSSLAVYGYTFGSGTRLTVV.

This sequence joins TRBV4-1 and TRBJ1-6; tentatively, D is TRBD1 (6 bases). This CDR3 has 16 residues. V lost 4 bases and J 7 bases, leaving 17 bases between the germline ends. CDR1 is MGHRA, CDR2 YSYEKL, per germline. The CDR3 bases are TGCGCCAGCAGCCGACGTCAGGACAGCCGGAATTCACCCCTCCACTTT. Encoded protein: CASSRRQDSRNSPLHF.

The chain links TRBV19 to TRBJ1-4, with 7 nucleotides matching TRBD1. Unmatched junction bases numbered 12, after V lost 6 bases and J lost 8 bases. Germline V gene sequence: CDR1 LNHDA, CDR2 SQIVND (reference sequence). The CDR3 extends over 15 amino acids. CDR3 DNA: TGTGCCAGTAGCCGGACGGGACAGTCAGGAGAAAAACTGTTTTTT. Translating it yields CASSRTGQSGEKLFF.

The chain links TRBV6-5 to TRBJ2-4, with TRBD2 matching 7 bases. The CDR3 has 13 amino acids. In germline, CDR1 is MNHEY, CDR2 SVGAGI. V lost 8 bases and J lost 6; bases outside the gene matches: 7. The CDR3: CASCYWEGNIQYF. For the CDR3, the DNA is TGTGCCAGCTGCTACTGGGAGGGAAACATTCAGTACTTC.

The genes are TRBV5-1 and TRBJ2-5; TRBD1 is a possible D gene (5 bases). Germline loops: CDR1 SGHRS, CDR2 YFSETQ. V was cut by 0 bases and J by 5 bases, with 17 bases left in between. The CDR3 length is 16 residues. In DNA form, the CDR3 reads TGCGCCAGCAGCTTGGCCCCCCAGGGTGCAGGGGAGACCCAGTACTTC. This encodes CASSLAPQGAGETQYF.

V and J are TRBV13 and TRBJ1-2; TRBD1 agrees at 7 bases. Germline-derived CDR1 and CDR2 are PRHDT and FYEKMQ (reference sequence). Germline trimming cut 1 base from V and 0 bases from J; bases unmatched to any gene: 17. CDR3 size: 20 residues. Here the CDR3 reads CASSLASLGQLPEANYGYTF. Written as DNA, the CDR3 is TGTGCCAGCAGCTTAGCTTCTTTGGGACAGCTGCCCGAAGCTAACTATGGCTACACCTTC.

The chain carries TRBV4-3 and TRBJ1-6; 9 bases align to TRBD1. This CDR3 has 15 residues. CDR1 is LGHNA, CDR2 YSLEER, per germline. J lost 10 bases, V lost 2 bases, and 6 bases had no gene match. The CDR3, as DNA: TGCGCCAGCAGCCAACGGACAGGGGACGGATCACCCCTCCACTTT. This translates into CASSQRTGDGSPLHF.

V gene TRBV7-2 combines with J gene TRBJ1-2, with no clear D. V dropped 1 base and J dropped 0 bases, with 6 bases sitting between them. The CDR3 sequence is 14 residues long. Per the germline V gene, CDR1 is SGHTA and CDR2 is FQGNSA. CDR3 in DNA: TGTGCCAGCAGCTTAGACTTAACTAACTATGGCTACACCTTC. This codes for CASSLDLTNYGYTF. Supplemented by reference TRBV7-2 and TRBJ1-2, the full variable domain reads GAGVSQSPSNKVTEKGKDVELRCDPISGHTALYWYRQSLGQGLEFLIYFQGNSAPDKSGLPSDRFSAERTGGSVSTLTIQRTQQEDSAVYLCASSLDLTNYGYTFGSGTRLTVV.

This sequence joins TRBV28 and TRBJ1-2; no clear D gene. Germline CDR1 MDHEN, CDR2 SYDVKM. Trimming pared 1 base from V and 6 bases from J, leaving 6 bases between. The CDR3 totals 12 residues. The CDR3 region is CASSLLNNGYTF. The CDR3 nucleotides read TGTGCCAGCAGTTTATTGAACAATGGCTACACCTTC.

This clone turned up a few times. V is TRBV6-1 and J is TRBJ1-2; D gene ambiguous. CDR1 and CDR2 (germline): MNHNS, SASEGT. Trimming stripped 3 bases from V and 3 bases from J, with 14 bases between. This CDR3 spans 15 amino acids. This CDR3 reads CASSEGLEGYYGYTF. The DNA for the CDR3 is TGTGCCAGCAGTGAGGGATTGGAGGGATACTATGGCTACACCTTC.

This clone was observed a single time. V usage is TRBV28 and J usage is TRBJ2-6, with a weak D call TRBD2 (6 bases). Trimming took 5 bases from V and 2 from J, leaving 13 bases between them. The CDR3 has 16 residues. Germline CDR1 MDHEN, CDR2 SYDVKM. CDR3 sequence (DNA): TGTGCCAGCAGTGGATTCAGGGAGGCTGGGGCCAACGTCCTGACTTTC. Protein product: CASSGFREAGANVLTF.

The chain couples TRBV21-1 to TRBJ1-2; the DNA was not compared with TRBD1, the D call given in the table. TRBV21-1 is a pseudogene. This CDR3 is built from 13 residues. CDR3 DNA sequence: TGTGCCAGAACGGGACAGGGAAACTATGGCTACACCTTC. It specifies CARTGQGNYGYTF.

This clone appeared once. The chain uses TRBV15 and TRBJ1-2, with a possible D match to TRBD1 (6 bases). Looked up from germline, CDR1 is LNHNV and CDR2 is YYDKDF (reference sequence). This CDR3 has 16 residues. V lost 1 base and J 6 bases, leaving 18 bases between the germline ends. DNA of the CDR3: TGTGCCACCAGCAGAGTGAAAGGCGGGGGGGCTAATGGCTACACCTTC. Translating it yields CATSRVKGGGANGYTF. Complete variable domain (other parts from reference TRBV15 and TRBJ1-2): DAMVIQNPRYQVTQFGKPVTLSCSQTLNHNVMYWYQQKSSQAPKLLFHYYDKDFNNEADTPDNFQSRRPNTSFCFLDIRSPGLGDTAMYLCATSRVKGGGANGYTFGSGTRLTVV.

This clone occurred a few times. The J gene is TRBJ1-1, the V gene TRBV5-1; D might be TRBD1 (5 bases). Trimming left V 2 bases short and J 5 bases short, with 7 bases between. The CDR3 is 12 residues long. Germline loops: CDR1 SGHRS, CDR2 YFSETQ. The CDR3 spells CASSLGVTEAFF. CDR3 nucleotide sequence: TGCGCCAGCAGCTTAGGGGTAACTGAAGCTTTCTTT.

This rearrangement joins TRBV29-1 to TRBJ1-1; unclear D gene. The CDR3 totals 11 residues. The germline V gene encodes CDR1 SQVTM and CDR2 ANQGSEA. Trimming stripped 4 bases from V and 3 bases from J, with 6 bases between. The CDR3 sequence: CSVGQYTEAFF. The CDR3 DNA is TGCAGCGTTGGGCAGTACACTGAAGCTTTCTTT.

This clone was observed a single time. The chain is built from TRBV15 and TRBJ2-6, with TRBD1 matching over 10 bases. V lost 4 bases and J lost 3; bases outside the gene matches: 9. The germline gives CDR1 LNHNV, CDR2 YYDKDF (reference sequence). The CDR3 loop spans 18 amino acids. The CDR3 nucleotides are TGTGCCACCAGCAAACCGGGACAGGGGCTCCGTGGGGCCAACGTCCTGACTTTC. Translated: CATSKPGQGLRGANVLTF. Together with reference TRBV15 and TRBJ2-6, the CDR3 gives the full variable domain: DAMVIQNPRYQVTQFGKPVTLSCSQTLNHNVMYWYQQKSSQAPKLLFHYYDKDFNNEADTPDNFQSRRPNTSFCFLDIRSPGLGDTAMYLCATSKPGQGLRGANVLTFGAGSRLTVL.

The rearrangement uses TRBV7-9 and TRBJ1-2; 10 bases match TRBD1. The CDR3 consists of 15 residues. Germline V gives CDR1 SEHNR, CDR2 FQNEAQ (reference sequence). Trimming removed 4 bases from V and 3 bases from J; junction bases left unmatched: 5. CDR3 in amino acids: CASSSRDRGDYGYTF. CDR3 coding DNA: TGTGCCAGCAGCTCCCGGGACAGGGGAGACTATGGCTACACCTTC.

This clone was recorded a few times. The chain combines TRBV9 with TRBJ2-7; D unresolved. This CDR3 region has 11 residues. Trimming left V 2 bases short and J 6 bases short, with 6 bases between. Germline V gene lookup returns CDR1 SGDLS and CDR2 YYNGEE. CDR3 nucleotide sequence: TGTGCCAGCAGCGTTCAGTGCGAGCAGTACTTC. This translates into CASSVQCEQYF. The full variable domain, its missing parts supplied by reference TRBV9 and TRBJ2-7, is DSGVTQTPKHLITATGQRVTLRCSPRSGDLSVYWYQQSLDQGLQFLIQYYNGEERAKGNILERFSAQQFPDLHSELNLSSLELGDSALYFCASSVQCEQYFGPGTRLTVT.

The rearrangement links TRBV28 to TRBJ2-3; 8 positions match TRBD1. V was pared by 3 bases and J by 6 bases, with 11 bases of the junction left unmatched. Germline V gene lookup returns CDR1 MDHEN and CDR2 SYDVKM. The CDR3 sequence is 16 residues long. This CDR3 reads CASSLPGTGDSDTQYF. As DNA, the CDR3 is TGTGCCAGCAGTTTGCCCGGGACAGGTGACTCCGATACGCAGTATTTT.

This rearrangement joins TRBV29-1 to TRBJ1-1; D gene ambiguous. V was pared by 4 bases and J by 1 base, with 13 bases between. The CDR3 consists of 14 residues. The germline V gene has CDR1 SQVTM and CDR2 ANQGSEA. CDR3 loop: CSVGTVPGNTEAFF. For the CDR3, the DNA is TGCAGCGTTGGAACTGTTCCAGGGAACACTGAAGCTTTCTTT. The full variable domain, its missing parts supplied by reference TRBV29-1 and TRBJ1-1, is SAVISQKPSRDICQRGTSLTIQCQVDSQVTMMFWYRQQPGQSLTLIATANQGSEATYESGFVIDKFPISRPNLTFSTLTVSNMSPEDSSIYLCSVGTVPGNTEAFFGQGTRLTVV.

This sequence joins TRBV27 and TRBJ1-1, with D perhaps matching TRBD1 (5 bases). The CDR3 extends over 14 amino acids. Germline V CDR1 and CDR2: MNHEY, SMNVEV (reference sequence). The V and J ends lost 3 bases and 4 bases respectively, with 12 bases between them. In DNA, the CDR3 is TGTGCCAGCAGTTTTTATGACAGCTCCACTGAAGCTTTCTTT. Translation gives CASSFYDSSTEAFF.

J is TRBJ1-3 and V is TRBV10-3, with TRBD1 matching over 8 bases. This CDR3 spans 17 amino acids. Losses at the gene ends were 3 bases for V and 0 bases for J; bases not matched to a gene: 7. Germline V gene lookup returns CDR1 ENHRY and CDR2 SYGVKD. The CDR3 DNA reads TGTGCCATCAGTGATTATGGACAGGGCGACTCTGGAAACACCATATATTTT. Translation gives CAISDYGQGDSGNTIYF.

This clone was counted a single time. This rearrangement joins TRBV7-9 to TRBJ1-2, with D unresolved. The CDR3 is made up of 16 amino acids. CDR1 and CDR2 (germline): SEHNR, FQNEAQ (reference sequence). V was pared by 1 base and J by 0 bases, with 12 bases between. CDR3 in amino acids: CASSLGRGEANYGYTF. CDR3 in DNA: TGTGCCAGCAGCTTAGGACGGGGAGAAGCTAACTATGGCTACACCTTC.

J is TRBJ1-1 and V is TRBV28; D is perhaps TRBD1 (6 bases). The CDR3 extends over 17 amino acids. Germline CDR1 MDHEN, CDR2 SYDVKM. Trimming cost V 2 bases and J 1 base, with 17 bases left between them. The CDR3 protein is CASSLGGAGVKNTEAFF. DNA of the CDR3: TGTGCCAGCAGTTTAGGGGGGGCAGGGGTGAAGAACACTGAAGCTTTCTTT.

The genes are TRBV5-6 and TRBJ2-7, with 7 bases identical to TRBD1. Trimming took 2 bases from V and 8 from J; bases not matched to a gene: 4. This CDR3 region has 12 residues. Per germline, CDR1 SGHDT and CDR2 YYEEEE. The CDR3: CASSFNRGKQYF. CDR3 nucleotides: TGTGCCAGCAGCTTCAACAGGGGTAAGCAGTACTTC. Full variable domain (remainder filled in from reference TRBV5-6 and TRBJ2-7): DAGVTQSPTHLIKTRGQQVTLRCSPKSGHDTVSWYQQALGQGPQFIFQYYEEEERQRGNFPDRFSGHQFPNYSSELNVNALLLGDSALYLCASSFNRGKQYFGPGTRLTVT.

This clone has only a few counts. The CDR3 DNA reads TGTGCCAGCTGTAAAAGGGACAAGCTGGGGGATAGCAATCAGCCCCAGCATTTT. It encodes CASCKRDKLGDSNQPQHF. The chain is built from TRBV28 and TRBJ1-5; weak D call: TRBD1 (6 bases). The CDR3 runs 18 residues. Trimming shortened V by 8 bases and J by 0 bases, and 23 bases separated the two germline ends. CDR1 and CDR2 from the germline V gene are MDHEN and SYDVKM.

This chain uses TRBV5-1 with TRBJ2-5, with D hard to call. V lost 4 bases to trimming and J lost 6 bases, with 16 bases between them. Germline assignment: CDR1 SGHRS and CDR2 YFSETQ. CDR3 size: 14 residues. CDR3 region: CASSPSYGVKTQYF. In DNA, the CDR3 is TGCGCCAGCAGCCCGAGCTACGGAGTGAAGACCCAGTACTTC. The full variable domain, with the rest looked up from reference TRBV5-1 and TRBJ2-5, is KAGVTQTPRYLIKTRGQQVTLSCSPISGHRSVSWYQQTPGQGLQFLFEYFSETQRNKGNFPGRFSGRQFSNSRSEMNVSTLELGDSALYLCASSPSYGVKTQYFGPGTRLLVL.

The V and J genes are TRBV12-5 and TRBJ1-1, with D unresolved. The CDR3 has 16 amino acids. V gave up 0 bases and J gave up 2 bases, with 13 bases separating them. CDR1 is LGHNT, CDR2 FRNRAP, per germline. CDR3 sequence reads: CASGLVLGGANTEAFF. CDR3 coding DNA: TGTGCTAGTGGTTTGGTACTTGGCGGAGCAAACACTGAAGCTTTCTTT.

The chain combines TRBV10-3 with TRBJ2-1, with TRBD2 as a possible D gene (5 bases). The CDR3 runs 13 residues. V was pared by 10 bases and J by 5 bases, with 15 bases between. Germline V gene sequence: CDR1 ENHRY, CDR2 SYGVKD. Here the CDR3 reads CATATRGHNEQFF. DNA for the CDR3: TGTGCCACCGCAACCCGGGGTCACAATGAGCAGTTCTTC.

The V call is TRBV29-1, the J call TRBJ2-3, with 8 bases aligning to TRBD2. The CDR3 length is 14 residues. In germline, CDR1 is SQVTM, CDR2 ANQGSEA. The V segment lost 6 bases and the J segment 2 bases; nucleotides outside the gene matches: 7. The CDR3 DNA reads TGCAGCGTCCGCGGGCGGGGGGACACAGATACGCAGTATTTT. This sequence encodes CSVRGRGDTDTQYF.

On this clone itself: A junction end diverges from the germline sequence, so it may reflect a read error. DNA for the CDR3: TGTTCCAGCAGCTTCGGGCCGCCTCGGGGATCCCCCTACAATGAGCAGTTCTTC. Amino acids: CSSSFGPPRGSPYNEQFF. The chain recombines TRBV7-9 with TRBJ2-1; D is possibly TRBD2 (5 bases). Germline lookup yields CDR1 SEHNR and CDR2 FQNEAQ (reference sequence). This CDR3 has 18 amino acids.

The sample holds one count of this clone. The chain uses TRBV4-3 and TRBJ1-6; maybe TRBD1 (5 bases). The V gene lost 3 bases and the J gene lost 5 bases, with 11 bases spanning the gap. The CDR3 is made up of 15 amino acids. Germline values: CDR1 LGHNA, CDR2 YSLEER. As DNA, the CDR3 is TGCGCCAGCAGCCAGGGGAGGGACGATAATTCACCCCTCCACTTT. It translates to CASSQGRDDNSPLHF.